Each of the 24 T cell receptor beta chains below was sequenced from the same sample in a study of regulatory T cells in long-lasting Graves disease. As to time point: newly diagnosed GD, antithyroid drugs for less than 3 months. With RNA extracted from PBMCs as input, the TCR library was made. Researchers made TCR beta libraries by using iRepertoire HTBI primers and running Arm-PCR on CDR3 regions. TCRdb used MiXCR to reprocess the multiplex PCR reads, holding one entry per CDR3 protein. The sample shows about 320,000 distinct CDR3 sequences, 18% of them seen only once. The material was peripheral blood mononuclear cells (PBMCs), obtained at new diagnosis, from a patient treated with antithyroid drugs. Receptors were obtained from a female donor with Graves disease.

This clonotype showed up just a few times. This chain uses TRBV28 with TRBJ1-6, with TRBD1 matching 8 bases. The J segment lost 10 bases and the V segment lost 6 bases, leaving 11 bases of the junction unmatched. Germline V lookup: CDR1 MDHEN, CDR2 SYDVKM. The CDR3 has 15 amino acids. CDR3 nucleotides: TGTGCCAGCAGCGACTCCAGGGGGCGTCACTCACCCCTCCACTTT. Protein sequence: CASSDSRGRHSPLHF.

In this sample, this clonotype turned up many times. This chain connects TRBV7-9 to TRBJ2-1; D may be TRBD1 (5 bases). CDR1 and CDR2 (germline): SEHNR, FQNEAQ (reference sequence). The CDR3 contains 15 residues. Trimming took 0 bases from V and 9 from J, leaving 15 bases between them. The CDR3 coding sequence is TGTGCCAGCAGCTTAGCGGGCCAAGGGGCGACTGAGCAGTTCTTC. Its protein is CASSLAGQGATEQFF.

Many counts were recorded for this clonotype. The J gene is TRBJ2-2, the V gene TRBV28; D is undetermined. The CDR3 loop spans 13 amino acids. Germline V gives CDR1 MDHEN, CDR2 SYDVKM. Deletions cut 3 bases from V and 6 bases from J, with 8 bases between. The DNA of the CDR3 is TGTGCCAGCAGTTTGTCCCCCTCCGGGGAGCTGTTTTTT. Amino acid sequence: CASSLSPSGELFF. Full variable domain (outside the CDR3, taken from reference TRBV28 and TRBJ2-2): DVKVTQSSRYLVKRTGEKVFLECVQDMDHENMFWYRQDPGLGLRLIYFSYDVKMKEKGDIPEGYSVSREKKERFSLILESASTNQTSMYLCASSLSPSGELFFGEGSRLTVL.

This clonotype was detected a few times. The rearrangement joins TRBV24-1 to TRBJ1-1, with D uncertain. Trimming cost V 6 bases and J 1 base, with 11 bases left between them. The CDR3 extends over 14 amino acids. The germline V gene encodes CDR1 KGHDR and CDR2 SFDVKD. This chain's CDR3 is CATSPHGSNTEAFF. Written as DNA, the CDR3 is TGTGCCACCAGTCCGCACGGATCGAACACTGAAGCTTTCTTT.

DNA for the CDR3: TGTGCCAGCAGCAGGGCCTCCCGGGGGGACTATGGCTACACCTTC. Translation gives CASSRASRGDYGYTF. This sequence joins TRBV9 and TRBJ1-2, with D maybe TRBD1 (5 bases). Between the trimmed V and J ends, which lost 4 bases and 3 bases, there was a span of 16 bases. CDR3 size: 15 residues. The germline CDR1 and CDR2 sequences are SGDLS and YYNGEE.

This clonotype was seen ten or more times. The J gene is TRBJ1-1, the V gene TRBV30; weak D call: TRBD1 (5 bases). The germline gives CDR1 GTSNPN, CDR2 SVGIG (reference sequence). Trimming stripped 3 bases from V and 0 bases from J, with 11 bases between. CDR3 length: 14 amino acids. The CDR3: CAWSKGRVNTEAFF. The DNA for the CDR3 is TGTGCCTGGAGCAAGGGGAGGGTGAACACTGAAGCTTTCTTT.

This clonotype was counted at least ten times. The chain joins TRBV28 to TRBJ2-7, with 10 bases lining up with TRBD1. CDR1 is MDHEN and CDR2 is SYDVKM in the germline V gene. J lost 6 bases, V lost 4 bases, and 9 bases had no gene match. This CDR3 region has 15 residues. CDR3 region: CASSSPGQGSREQYF. The CDR3 nucleotides read TGTGCCAGCAGTTCTCCGGGACAGGGGAGTCGCGAGCAGTACTTC.

Concerning this clonotype: A far larger clone is one nucleotide away, so this likely arose from a read error. The genes are TRBV2 and TRBJ2-1; TRBD2 matches 11 bases. Germline V lookup: CDR1 SNHLY, CDR2 FYNNEI. This CDR3 spans 13 amino acids. V lost 7 bases, J lost 10 bases, and 6 bases stayed unmatched. For the CDR3, the DNA is TGTGCCAGCACTGGGACTAGCGGATACGAGCAGTTCTTC. This encodes CASTGTSGYEQFF.

This clonotype was found many times. J is TRBJ1-1 and V is TRBV5-1; no clear D. The CDR3 is 14 residues long. CDR1 and CDR2 (germline): SGHRS, YFSETQ. Trimming stripped 2 bases from V and 1 base from J, with 9 bases between. The CDR3 protein is CASSLMGQNTEAFF. CDR3 sequence (DNA): TGCGCCAGCAGCTTAATGGGCCAGAACACTGAAGCTTTCTTT.

This clonotype has a count of ten or more. Here the CDR3 DNA reads TGTGCCAGCAGCTTAGTGGGTAGCGAGCAGTACTTC. As protein: CASSLVGSEQYF. The chain couples TRBV7-9 to TRBJ2-7, with D uncertain. The CDR3 is 12 amino acids. CDR1 is SEHNR, CDR2 FQNEAQ, per germline (reference sequence). V was clipped by 1 base and J by 6 bases, with 7 bases between them.

This clonotype was found a few times. V usage is TRBV6-1 and J usage is TRBJ1-2, with no clear D. This CDR3 has 13 amino acids. V lost 6 bases and J lost 3, with 11 bases in between. Germline V gene sequence: CDR1 MNHNS, CDR2 SASEGT. The CDR3 bases are TGTGCCAGCAGCCCGCGGGAAGACTATGGCTACACCTTC. This sequence encodes CASSPREDYGYTF.

This clonotype appeared many times. The V call is TRBV28, the J call TRBJ2-7; TRBD1 aligns across 8 bases. The CDR3 loop spans 17 amino acids. The ends lost 2 bases at V and 0 bases at J; junction bases unmatched: 9. Germline-derived CDR1 and CDR2 are MDHEN and SYDVKM. CDR3 protein: CASSLIGLGQGSYEQYF. In DNA, the CDR3 is TGTGCCAGCAGTTTAATAGGTTTAGGACAGGGCTCCTACGAGCAGTACTTC.

The chain uses TRBV5-1 and TRBJ2-1; no clear D gene. The V gene lost 4 bases and the J gene lost 7 bases, with 15 bases spanning the gap. Germline CDR1 and CDR2: SGHRS and YFSETQ. This CDR3 region has 14 residues. CDR3 DNA: TGCGCCAGCAGCCCCTCCGTGAGGCCGAATGAGCAGTTCTTC. Encoded protein: CASSPSVRPNEQFF.

This clonotype was picked up many times. The rearrangement joins TRBV19 to TRBJ1-6; perhaps TRBD1 as D (6 bases). The CDR3 runs to 14 residues. The germline V gene encodes CDR1 LNHDA and CDR2 SQIVND (reference sequence). Trimming pared 1 base from V and 7 bases from J, leaving 8 bases between. CDR3 nucleotides: TGTGCCAGTAGTATAGCAGGGGCCAATTCACCCCTCCACTTT. Its protein is CASSIAGANSPLHF.

This clonotype was seen many times. V and J are TRBV19 and TRBJ2-2; weak D call: TRBD1 (5 bases). Germline CDR1 LNHDA, CDR2 SQIVND (reference sequence). The CDR3 is 14 residues long. V was cut by 2 bases and J by 6 bases, with 10 bases left in between. CDR3 residues: CASSIRGDAGELFF. CDR3 nucleotides: TGTGCCAGTAGTATAAGGGGCGACGCCGGGGAGCTGTTTTTT. Drawing the rest from reference TRBV19 and TRBJ2-2, the complete variable domain is DGGITQSPKYLFRKEGQNVTLSCEQNLNHDAMYWYRQDPGQGLRLIYYSQIVNDFQKGDIAEGYSVSREKKESFPLTVTSAQKNPTAFYLCASSIRGDAGELFFGEGSRLTVL.

This chain links TRBV5-1 with TRBJ2-3; D is perhaps TRBD2 (6 bases). Per the germline V gene, CDR1 is SGHRS and CDR2 is YFSETQ. Trimming removed 0 bases from V and 3 bases from J, with 17 bases in between. CDR3 length: 17 residues. For the CDR3, the DNA is TGCGCCAGCAGCTTGGGAACTTTCGCCGGGAGAACAGATACGCAGTATTTT. Residues: CASSLGTFAGRTDTQYF.

The table lists this clonotype with many counts. The chain has TRBV2 and TRBJ1-5; no firm D call. CDR1 and CDR2 from the germline V gene are SNHLY and FYNNEI. Trimming removed 1 base from V and 3 bases from J, with 4 bases in between. This CDR3 has 13 amino acids. The DNA for the CDR3 is TGTGCCAGCAGTGAAGATCTCAATCAGCCCCAGCATTTT. Translating it yields CASSEDLNQPQHF.

This clonotype has a count of ten or more. This may stem from a read error, because a much larger clone lies one nucleotide away. The rearrangement uses TRBV12-5 and TRBJ2-5, with D perhaps being TRBD1 or TRBD2 (5 bases each). CDR1 and CDR2 (germline): LGHNT, FRNRAP. This CDR3 has 11 residues. CDR3 in amino acids: CASGTEETQYF. The CDR3 region has the DNA TGTGCCAGTGGGACCGAAGAGACCCAGTACTTC. Full variable domain (missing parts from reference TRBV12-5 and TRBJ2-5): DARVTQTPRHKVTEMGQEVTMRCQPILGHNTVFWYRQTMMQGLELLAYFRNRAPLDDSGMPKDRFSAEMPDATLATLKIQPSEPRDSAVYFCASGTEETQYFGPGTRLLVL.

The CDR3 spells CSTSTGLGTDTQYF. CDR3 DNA sequence: TGCAGCACCTCGACAGGGTTGGGCACAGATACGCAGTATTTT. The J gene is TRBJ2-3, the V gene TRBV29-1; the match to TRBD1 covers 7 bases. The CDR3 length is 14 residues. Germline values: CDR1 SQVTM, CDR2 ANQGSEA. V lost 8 bases and J lost 1; bases outside the gene matches: 9.

This clonotype turned up a few times. In nucleotides, the CDR3 is TGTGCCAGCAGTCCCATTAGCGGGAGCCCGAACAATGAGCAGTTCTTC. Encoded protein: CASSPISGSPNNEQFF. The J gene is TRBJ2-1, the V gene TRBV28, with 9 bases fitting TRBD2. CDR1 and CDR2 (germline): MDHEN, SYDVKM. CDR3 length: 16 amino acids. V lost 5 bases and J lost 5; bases outside the gene matches: 10. The whole variable domain, filled in from reference TRBV28 and TRBJ2-1, reads DVKVTQSSRYLVKRTGEKVFLECVQDMDHENMFWYRQDPGLGLRLIYFSYDVKMKEKGDIPEGYSVSREKKERFSLILESASTNQTSMYLCASSPISGSPNNEQFFGPGTRLTVL.

This clonotype occurred many times. The chain couples TRBV6-5 to TRBJ2-7; TRBD1 might be the D (6 bases). CDR1 is MNHEY and CDR2 is SVGAGI in the germline V gene. V was cut by 2 bases and J by 6 bases, with 17 bases left in between. The CDR3 covers 15 residues. The DNA of the CDR3 is TGTGCCAGCAGTTACCCTCCCCGGACAGCCTCCGAGCAGTACTTC. Its protein product is CASSYPPRTASEQYF.

This clonotype was detected many times. V is TRBV6-2 or TRBV6-3 and J is TRBJ1-6, with 11 bases matching TRBD1. This CDR3 has 14 residues. Germline lookup yields CDR1 MNHEY and CDR2 SVGEGT. With V trimmed by 2 bases and J by 9 bases, 0 bases remained unmatched. Here the CDR3 DNA reads TGTGCCAGCAGTTACGGACAGGGGGCTTCACCCCTCCACTTT. Protein: CASSYGQGASPLHF.

This clonotype has at least ten counts. This chain uses TRBV2 with TRBJ1-1, with D maybe TRBD1 (5 bases). In germline, CDR1 is SNHLY, CDR2 FYNNEI. The V end lost 3 bases, the J end lost 10 bases, and 9 bases lay between the germline ends. The CDR3 loop spans 11 amino acids. The CDR3 DNA is TGTGCCAGCAGTGAGTATGGGGGAGCTTTCTTT. Its protein is CASSEYGGAFF. Looking up the rest from reference TRBV2 and TRBJ1-1 gives the full variable domain: EPEVTQTPSHQVTQMGQEVILRCVPISNHLYFYWYRQILGQKVEFLVSFYNNEISEKSEIFDDQFSVERPDGSNFTLKIRSTKLEDSAMYFCASSEYGGAFFGQGTRLTVV.

This clonotype was counted ten times or more. The chain carries TRBV28 and TRBJ1-6; D might be TRBD1 (6 bases). Germline CDR1 and CDR2: MDHEN and SYDVKM. Trimming removed 2 bases at V and 10 bases at J, with 15 bases between. The CDR3 has 15 amino acids. CDR3 bases: TGTGCCAGCAGTTTAAATGGGGGCGGAGGGTCACCCCTCCACTTT. Protein sequence: CASSLNGGGGSPLHF.